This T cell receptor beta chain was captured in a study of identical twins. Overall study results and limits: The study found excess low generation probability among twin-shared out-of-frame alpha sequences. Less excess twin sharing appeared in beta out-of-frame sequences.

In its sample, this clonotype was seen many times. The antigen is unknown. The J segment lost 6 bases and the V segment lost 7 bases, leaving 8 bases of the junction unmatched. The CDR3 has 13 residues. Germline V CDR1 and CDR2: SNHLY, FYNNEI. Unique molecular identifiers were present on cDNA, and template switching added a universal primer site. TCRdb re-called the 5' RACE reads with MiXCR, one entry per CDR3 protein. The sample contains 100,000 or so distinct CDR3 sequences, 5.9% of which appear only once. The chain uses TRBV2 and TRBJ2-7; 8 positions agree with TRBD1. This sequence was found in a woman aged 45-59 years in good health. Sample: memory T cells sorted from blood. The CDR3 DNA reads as TGTGCCAGCAAGCGGGCAGGGGGCCTCGAGCAGTACTTC. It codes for CASKRAGGLEQYF. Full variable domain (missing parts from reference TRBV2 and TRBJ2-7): EPEVTQTPSHQVTQMGQEVILRCVPISNHLYFYWYRQILGQKVEFLVSFYNNEISEKSEIFDDQFSVERPDGSNFTLKIRSTKLEDSAMYFCASKRAGGLEQYFGPGTRLTVT.